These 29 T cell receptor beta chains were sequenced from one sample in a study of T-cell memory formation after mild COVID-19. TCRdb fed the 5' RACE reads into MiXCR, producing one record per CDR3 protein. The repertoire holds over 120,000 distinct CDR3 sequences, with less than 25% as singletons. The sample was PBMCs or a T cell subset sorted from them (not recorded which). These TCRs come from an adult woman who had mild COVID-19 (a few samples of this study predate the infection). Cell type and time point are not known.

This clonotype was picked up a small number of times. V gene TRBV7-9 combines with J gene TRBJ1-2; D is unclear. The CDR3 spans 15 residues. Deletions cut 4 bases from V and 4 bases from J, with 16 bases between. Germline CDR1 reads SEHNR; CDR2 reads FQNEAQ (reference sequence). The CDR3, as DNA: TGTGCCAGCAGCTCAGGCCCGGTAGGCCCCTATGGCTACACCTTC. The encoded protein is CASSSGPVGPYGYTF.

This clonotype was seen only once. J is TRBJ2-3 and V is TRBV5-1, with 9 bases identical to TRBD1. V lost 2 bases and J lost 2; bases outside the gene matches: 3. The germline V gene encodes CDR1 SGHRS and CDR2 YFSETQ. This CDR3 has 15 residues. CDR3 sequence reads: CASSFRDRVTDTQYF. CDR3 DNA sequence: TGCGCCAGCAGCTTCCGGGACAGGGTCACAGATACGCAGTATTTT.

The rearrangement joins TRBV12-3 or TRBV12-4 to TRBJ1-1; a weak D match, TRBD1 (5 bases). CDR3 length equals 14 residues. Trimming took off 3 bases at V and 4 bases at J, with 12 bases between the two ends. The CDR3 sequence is CASSFWGEVTEAFF. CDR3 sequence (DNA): TGTGCCAGCAGTTTCTGGGGCGAGGTCACTGAAGCTTTCTTT.

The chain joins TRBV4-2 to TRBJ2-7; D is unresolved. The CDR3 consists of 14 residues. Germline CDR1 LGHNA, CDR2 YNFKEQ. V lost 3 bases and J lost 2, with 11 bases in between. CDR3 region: CASSHGQETYEQYF. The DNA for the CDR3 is TGTGCCAGCAGCCATGGTCAGGAGACCTACGAGCAGTACTTC.

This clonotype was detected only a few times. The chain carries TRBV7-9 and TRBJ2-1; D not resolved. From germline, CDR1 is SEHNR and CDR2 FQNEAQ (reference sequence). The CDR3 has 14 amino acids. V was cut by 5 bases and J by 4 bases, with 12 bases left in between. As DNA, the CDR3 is TGTGCCAGCAGCCTAAGAGGACCGTACAATGAGCAGTTCTTC. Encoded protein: CASSLRGPYNEQFF.

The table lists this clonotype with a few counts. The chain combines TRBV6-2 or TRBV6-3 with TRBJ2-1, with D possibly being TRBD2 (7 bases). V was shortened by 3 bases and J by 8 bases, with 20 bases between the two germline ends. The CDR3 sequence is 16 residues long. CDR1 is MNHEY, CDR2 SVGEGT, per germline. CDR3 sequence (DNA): TGTGCCAGCAGTTATAATTTGGAGGGGGGGCCTTATGAGCAGTTCTTC. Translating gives CASSYNLEGGPYEQFF.

The CDR3, as DNA: TGTGCCAGCAGTTCCAGAGGGATGGTCCTCCGTGGGGGCACCGGGGAGCTGTTTTTT. The encoded protein is CASSSRGMVLRGGTGELFF. This sequence joins TRBV12-3 or TRBV12-4 and TRBJ2-2; D could derive from TRBD1 or TRBD2 (5 bases each). Trimming removed 4 bases from V and 4 bases from J, with 25 bases in between. This CDR3 has 19 residues.

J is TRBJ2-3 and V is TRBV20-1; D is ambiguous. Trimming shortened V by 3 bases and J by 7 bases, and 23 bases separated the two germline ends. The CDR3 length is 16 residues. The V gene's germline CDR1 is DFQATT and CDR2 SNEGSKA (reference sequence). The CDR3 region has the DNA TGCAGTGCTAGCGATGAATTCAGAAGATGGAGTAATACGCAGTATTTT. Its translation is CSASDEFRRWSNTQYF.

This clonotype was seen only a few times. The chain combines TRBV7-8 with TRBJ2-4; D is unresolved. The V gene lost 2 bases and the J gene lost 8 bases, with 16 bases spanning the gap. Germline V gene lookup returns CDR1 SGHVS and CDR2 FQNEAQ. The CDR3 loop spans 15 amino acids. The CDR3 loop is CASSLPTTATDIQYF. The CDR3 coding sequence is TGTGCCAGCAGCTTACCGACAACCGCCACAGACATTCAGTACTTC.

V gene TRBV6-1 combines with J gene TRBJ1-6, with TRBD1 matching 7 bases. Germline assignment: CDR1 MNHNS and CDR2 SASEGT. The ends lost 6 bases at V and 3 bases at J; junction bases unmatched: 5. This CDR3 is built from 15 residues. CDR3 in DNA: TGTGCCAGCAGCGCATGGACAGGCTATAATTCACCCCTCCACTTT. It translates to CASSAWTGYNSPLHF.

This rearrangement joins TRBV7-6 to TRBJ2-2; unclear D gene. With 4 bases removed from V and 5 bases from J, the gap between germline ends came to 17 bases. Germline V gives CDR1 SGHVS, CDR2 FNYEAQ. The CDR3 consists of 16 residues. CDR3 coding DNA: TGTGCCAGCAGCTCCTTACCCTCAGGTTCTACCGGGGAGCTGTTTTTT. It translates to CASSSLPSGSTGELFF.

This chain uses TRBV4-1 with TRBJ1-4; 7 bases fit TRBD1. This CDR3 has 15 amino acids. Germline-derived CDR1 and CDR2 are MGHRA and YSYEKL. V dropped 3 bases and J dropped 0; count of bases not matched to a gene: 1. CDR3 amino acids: CASSQGQSTNEKLFF. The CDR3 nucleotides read TGCGCCAGCAGCCAGGGACAGTCAACTAATGAAAAACTGTTTTTT.

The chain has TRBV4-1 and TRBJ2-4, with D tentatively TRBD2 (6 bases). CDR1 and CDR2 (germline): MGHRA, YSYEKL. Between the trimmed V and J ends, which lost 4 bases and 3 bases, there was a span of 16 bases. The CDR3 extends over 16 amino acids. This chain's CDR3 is CASSPNGDLIKNIQYF. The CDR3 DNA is TGCGCCAGCAGCCCCAACGGGGACTTGATCAAAAACATTCAGTACTTC.

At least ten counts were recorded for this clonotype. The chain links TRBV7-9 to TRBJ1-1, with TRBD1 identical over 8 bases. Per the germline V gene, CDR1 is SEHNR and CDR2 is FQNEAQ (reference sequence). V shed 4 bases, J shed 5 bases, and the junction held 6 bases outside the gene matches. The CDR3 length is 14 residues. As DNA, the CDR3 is TGTGCCAGCAGCTCAGGACAGGGTTGGACTGAAGCTTTCTTT. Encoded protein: CASSSGQGWTEAFF. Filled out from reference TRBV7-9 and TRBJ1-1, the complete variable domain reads DTGVSQNPRHKITKRGQNVTFRCDPISEHNRLYWYRQTLGQGPEFLTYFQNEAQLEKSRLLSDRFSAERPKGSFSTLEIQRTEQGDSAMYLCASSSGQGWTEAFFGQGTRLTVV.

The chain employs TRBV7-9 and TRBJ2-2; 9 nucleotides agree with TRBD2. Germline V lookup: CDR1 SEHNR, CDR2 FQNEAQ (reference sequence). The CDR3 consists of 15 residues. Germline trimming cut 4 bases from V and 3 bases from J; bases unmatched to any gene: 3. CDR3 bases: TGTGCCAGCAGCTCGACTAGCGGCTACACCGGGGAGCTGTTTTTT. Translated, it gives CASSSTSGYTGELFF.

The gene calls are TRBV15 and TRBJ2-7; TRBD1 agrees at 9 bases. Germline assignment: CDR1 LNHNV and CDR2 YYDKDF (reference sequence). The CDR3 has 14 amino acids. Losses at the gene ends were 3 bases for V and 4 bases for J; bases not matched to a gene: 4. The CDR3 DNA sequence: TGTGCCACCAGCAGGTGGACAGGGGAGTACGAGCAGTACTTC. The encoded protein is CATSRWTGEYEQYF. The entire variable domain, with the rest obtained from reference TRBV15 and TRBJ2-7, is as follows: DAMVIQNPRYQVTQFGKPVTLSCSQTLNHNVMYWYQQKSSQAPKLLFHYYDKDFNNEADTPDNFQSRRPNTSFCFLDIRSPGLGDTAMYLCATSRWTGEYEQYFGPGTRLTVT.

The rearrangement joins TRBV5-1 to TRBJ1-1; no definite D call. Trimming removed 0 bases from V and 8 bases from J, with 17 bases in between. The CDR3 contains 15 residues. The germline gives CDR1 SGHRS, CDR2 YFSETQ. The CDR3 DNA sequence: TGCGCCAGCAGCTTGGTATCTTCCGGCTTACTGGAAGCTTTCTTT. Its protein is CASSLVSSGLLEAFF. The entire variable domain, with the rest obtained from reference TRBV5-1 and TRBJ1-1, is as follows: KAGVTQTPRYLIKTRGQQVTLSCSPISGHRSVSWYQQTPGQGLQFLFEYFSETQRNKGNFPGRFSGRQFSNSRSEMNVSTLELGDSALYLCASSLVSSGLLEAFFGQGTRLTVV.

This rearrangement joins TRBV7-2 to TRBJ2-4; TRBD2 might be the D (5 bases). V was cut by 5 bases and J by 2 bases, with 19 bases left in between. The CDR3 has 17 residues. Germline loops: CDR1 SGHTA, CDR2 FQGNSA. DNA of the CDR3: TGTGCCAGCAGCCCACTCGGGGTAGTAGCAACCAAAAACATTCAGTACTTC. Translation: CASSPLGVVATKNIQYF.

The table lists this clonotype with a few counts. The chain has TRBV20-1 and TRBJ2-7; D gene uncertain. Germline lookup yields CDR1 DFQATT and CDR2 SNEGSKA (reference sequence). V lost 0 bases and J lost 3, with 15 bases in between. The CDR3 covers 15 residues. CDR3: CSARDGSSGRYEQYF. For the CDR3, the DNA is TGCAGTGCTAGAGATGGTTCTTCGGGTCGCTACGAGCAGTACTTC.

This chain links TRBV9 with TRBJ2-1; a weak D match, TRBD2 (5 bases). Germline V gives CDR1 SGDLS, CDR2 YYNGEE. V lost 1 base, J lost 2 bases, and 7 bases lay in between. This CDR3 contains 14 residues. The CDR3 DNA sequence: TGTGCCAGCAGCGTACCTAGCACCTACAATGAGCAGTTCTTC. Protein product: CASSVPSTYNEQFF.

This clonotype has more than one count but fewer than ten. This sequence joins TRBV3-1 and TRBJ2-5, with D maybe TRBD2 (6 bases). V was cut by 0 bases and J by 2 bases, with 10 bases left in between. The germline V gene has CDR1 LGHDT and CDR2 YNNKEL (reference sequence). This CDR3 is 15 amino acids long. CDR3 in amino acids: CASSQEIGLQETQYF. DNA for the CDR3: TGTGCCAGCAGCCAAGAGATAGGACTACAAGAGACCCAGTACTTC.

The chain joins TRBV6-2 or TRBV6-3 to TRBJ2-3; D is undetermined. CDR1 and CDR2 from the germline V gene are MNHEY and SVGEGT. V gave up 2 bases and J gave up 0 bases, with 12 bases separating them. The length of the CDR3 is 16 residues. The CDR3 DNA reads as TGTGCCAGCAGTTACGGTCCGGAGACTAGCACAGATACGCAGTATTTT. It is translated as CASSYGPETSTDTQYF.

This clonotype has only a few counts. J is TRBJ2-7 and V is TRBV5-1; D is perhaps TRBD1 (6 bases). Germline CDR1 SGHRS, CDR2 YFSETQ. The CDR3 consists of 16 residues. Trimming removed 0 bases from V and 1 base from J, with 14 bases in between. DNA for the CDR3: TGCGCCAGCAGCTTGGCCCGGACAGTACCTTCCTACGAGCAGTACTTC. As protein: CASSLARTVPSYEQYF.

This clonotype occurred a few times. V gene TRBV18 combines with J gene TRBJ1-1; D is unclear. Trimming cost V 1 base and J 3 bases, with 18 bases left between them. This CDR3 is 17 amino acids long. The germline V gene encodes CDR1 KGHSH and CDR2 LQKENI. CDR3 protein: CASSPRKEFEADTEAFF. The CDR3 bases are TGTGCCAGCTCACCACGGAAGGAATTTGAGGCAGACACTGAAGCTTTCTTT.

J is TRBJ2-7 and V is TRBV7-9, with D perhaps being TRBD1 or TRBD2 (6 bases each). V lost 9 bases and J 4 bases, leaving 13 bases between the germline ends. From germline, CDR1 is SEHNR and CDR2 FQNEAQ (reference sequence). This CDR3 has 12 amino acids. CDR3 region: CASIGGGYEQYF. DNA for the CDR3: TGTGCCAGTATCGGAGGGGGTTACGAGCAGTACTTC.

CDR3 protein: CASSPRGRGSSYNEQFF. The CDR3 DNA reads TGTGCCAGCAGTCCCAGGGGGAGGGGGAGCTCCTACAATGAGCAGTTCTTC. This chain connects TRBV3-1 to TRBJ2-1; D tentatively reads TRBD1 or TRBD2 (7 bases each). The CDR3 length is 17 residues. Trimming took off 6 bases at V and 0 bases at J, with 18 bases between the two ends. From germline, CDR1 is LGHDT and CDR2 YNNKEL (reference sequence).

CDR3 bases: TGTGCCACCAGCAGAGGAAGACTAGCGGGTAAAGAGACCCAGTACTTC. It specifies CATSRGRLAGKETQYF. V is TRBV15 and J is TRBJ2-5; 10 positions agree with TRBD2. V lost 1 base, J lost 3 bases, and 5 bases stayed unmatched. The CDR3 is 16 residues long. The germline gives CDR1 LNHNV, CDR2 YYDKDF (reference sequence).

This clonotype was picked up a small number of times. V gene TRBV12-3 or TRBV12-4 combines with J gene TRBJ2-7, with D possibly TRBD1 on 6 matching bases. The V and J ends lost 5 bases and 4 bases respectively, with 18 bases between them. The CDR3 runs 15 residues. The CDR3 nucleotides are TGTGCCAGCAGTCAGCGTGACAGGCGCGGGTACGAGCAGTACTTC. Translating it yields CASSQRDRRGYEQYF.

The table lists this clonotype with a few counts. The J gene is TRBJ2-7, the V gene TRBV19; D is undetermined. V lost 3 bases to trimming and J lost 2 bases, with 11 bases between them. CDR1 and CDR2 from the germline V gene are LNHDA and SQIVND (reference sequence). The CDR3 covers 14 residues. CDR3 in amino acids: CASSMAGRTYEQYF. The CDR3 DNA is TGTGCCAGTAGTATGGCAGGCCGAACCTACGAGCAGTACTTC.